Presented here are 22 T cell receptor beta chains from one specimen sequenced in a study of T cells in Graves' hyperthyroidism and ophthalmopathy. TCR beta CDR3 region amplification was performed from RNA transcripts. Initially, a first-round RT-PCR of the TCR CDR3 employed the HTBI primer set. TCRdb recomputed calls from the multiplex PCR reads with MiXCR, one row per CDR3 protein. The sample lists around 690,000 distinct CDR3 sequences; less than 25% were seen once. The sample taken for sequencing was blood. The receptors stem from a man aged 25 to 45 with Graves' ophthalmopathy.

The genes are TRBV28 and TRBJ1-6; TRBD1 matches at 8 bases. There are 20 residues in the CDR3. The germline CDR1 and CDR2 sequences are MDHEN and SYDVKM. J was trimmed by 0 bases and V by 5 bases; bases with no gene match: 15. The CDR3 bases are TGTGCCAGCAGTGCCCCCCGGGACAGGTTTTCAAGCTCCTATAATTCACCCCTCCACTTT. This encodes CASSAPRDRFSSSYNSPLHF.

The V gene is TRBV29-1, the J gene TRBJ2-7; 7 positions match TRBD2. CDR1 and CDR2 (germline): SQVTM, ANQGSEA. The CDR3 length is 15 residues. The trim removed 5 bases at V and 0 bases at J, leaving 10 bases unmatched. This chain's CDR3 is CSVRALAGLSYEQYF. As DNA, the CDR3 is TGCAGCGTTCGCGCTTTAGCGGGCCTCTCCTACGAGCAGTACTTC.

This clonotype was picked up a small number of times. This chain joins TRBV6-2 or TRBV6-3 and TRBJ2-2; TRBD1 matches 8 bases. CDR1 and CDR2 from the germline V gene are MNHEY and SVGEGT. CDR3 length: 12 residues. Trimming at V came to 6 bases and at J to 9 bases, leaving 3 bases not matched to a gene. This CDR3 is CASRTGVRELFF. CDR3 sequence (DNA): TGTGCCAGCAGGACAGGGGTCCGGGAGCTGTTTTTT.

There are a few counts of this clonotype. This chain links TRBV28 with TRBJ2-7; D ambiguous. CDR3 length: 12 residues. The germline CDR1 and CDR2 sequences are MDHEN and SYDVKM. Trimming took off 4 bases at V and 3 bases at J, with 7 bases between the two ends. CDR3 sequence (DNA): TGTGCCAGCAGTTACCAGAACTACGAGCAGTACTTC. It translates to CASSYQNYEQYF. Drawing the rest from reference TRBV28 and TRBJ2-7, the complete variable domain is DVKVTQSSRYLVKRTGEKVFLECVQDMDHENMFWYRQDPGLGLRLIYFSYDVKMKEKGDIPEGYSVSREKKERFSLILESASTNQTSMYLCASSYQNYEQYFGPGTRLTVT.

A word on this clonotype: A much larger clone differs by one base, so this may be a read error. V and J are TRBV2 and TRBJ2-7; perhaps TRBD1 as D (6 bases). Judging by the DNA end, TRBJ2-1 fits better; the J call may be wrong. Per the germline V gene, CDR1 is SNHLY and CDR2 is FYNNEI. The CDR3 length is 16 residues. This chain's CDR3 is CASSIYRDTSSYEQFF. CDR3 sequence (DNA): TGTGCCAGCAGTATTTACCGGGACACAAGCTCCTACGAGCAGTTCTTC.

This clonotype showed up many times. This chain joins TRBV12-5 and TRBJ2-1; TRBD2 aligns across 7 bases. Unmatched junction bases numbered 0, after V lost 1 base and J lost 0 bases. This CDR3 has 15 amino acids. Looked up from germline, CDR1 is LGHNT and CDR2 is FRNRAP. The CDR3 is CASGLGGSSYNEQFF. CDR3 nucleotide sequence: TGTGCTAGTGGTTTGGGCGGGAGCTCCTACAATGAGCAGTTCTTC.

The chain recombines TRBV25-1 with TRBJ1-1, with D unclear. CDR3 size: 16 residues. Germline loops: CDR1 MGHDK, CDR2 SYGVNS. Trimming left V 0 bases short and J 1 base short, with 12 bases between. The CDR3 DNA sequence: TGTGCCAGCAGTGAATATCATGGTGAGACGAACACTGAAGCTTTCTTT. This gives the protein CASSEYHGETNTEAFF.

There are many counts of this clonotype. V and J are TRBV3-1 and TRBJ2-1; TRBD2 agrees at 7 bases. The V and J ends lost 4 bases and 5 bases, in that order; junction bases with no gene match: 11. The CDR3 has 16 residues. Per the germline V gene, CDR1 is LGHDT and CDR2 is YNNKEL (reference sequence). The CDR3 protein is CASSPRRGTTNNEQFF. CDR3 DNA: TGTGCCAGCAGCCCTAGACGGGGGACTACCAACAATGAGCAGTTCTTC.

This clonotype was seen a handful of times. This rearrangement joins TRBV5-4 to TRBJ2-1; D is uncertain. Germline V gene sequence: CDR1 SGHNT, CDR2 YYREEE (reference sequence). With 0 bases removed from V and 6 bases from J, the gap between germline ends came to 7 bases. The length of the CDR3 is 13 residues. CDR3 sequence reads: CASSLGRFNEQFF. In DNA form, the CDR3 reads TGTGCCAGCAGCTTGGGTCGCTTCAATGAGCAGTTCTTC.

This clonotype showed up just a few times. The rearrangement joins TRBV19 to TRBJ2-7; tentative D call: TRBD2 (5 bases). The CDR3 totals 13 residues. CDR1 is LNHDA, CDR2 SQIVND, per germline (reference sequence). Between the trimmed V and J ends, which lost 3 bases and 0 bases, there was a span of 6 bases. The DNA of the CDR3 is TGTGCCAGTAGTATCAGCGGCTCCTACGAGCAGTACTTC. Its protein is CASSISGSYEQYF.

The chain carries TRBV2 and TRBJ2-2; the D gene could be TRBD1 or TRBD2 (7 bases each). Trimming took 4 bases from V and 3 from J, leaving 12 bases between them. The CDR3 runs 15 residues. CDR1 and CDR2 from the germline V gene are SNHLY and FYNNEI. The CDR3 nucleotides read TGTGCCAGCAGTGTTCAGGGGGGGGACACCGGGGAGCTGTTTTTT. As protein: CASSVQGGDTGELFF.

Many counts were recorded for this clonotype. The V call is TRBV5-1, the J call TRBJ2-7, with 8 bases that match TRBD1. Germline V gives CDR1 SGHRS, CDR2 YFSETQ. Trimming at V came to 3 bases and at J to 2 bases, leaving 13 bases not matched to a gene. The CDR3 covers 17 residues. The CDR3 is CASSSPERGQGPYEQYF. The CDR3 DNA follows: TGCGCCAGCAGCTCCCCAGAACGAGGACAGGGTCCCTACGAGCAGTACTTC.

The J gene is TRBJ2-2, the V gene TRBV20-1; D remains unclear. This CDR3 contains 15 residues. Germline CDR1 DFQATT, CDR2 SNEGSKA (reference sequence). V was shortened by 3 bases and J by 0 bases, with 11 bases between the two germline ends. The chain's CDR3 is CSASRPAPNTGELFF. DNA of the CDR3: TGCAGTGCTAGTAGGCCAGCGCCGAACACCGGGGAGCTGTTTTTT.

The V gene is TRBV6-2 or TRBV6-3, the J gene TRBJ2-7; 9 bases are shared with TRBD2. The CDR3 extends over 13 amino acids. After removal of 5 bases from V and 5 bases from J, the junction contained 4 bases not matched to a gene. Germline CDR1 and CDR2: MNHEY and SVGEGT. The CDR3: CASSGTSFHEQYF. The CDR3 nucleotides are TGTGCCAGCAGTGGGACTAGCTTCCACGAGCAGTACTTC.

This clonotype showed up many times. The genes are TRBV7-9 and TRBJ2-7; D is unresolved. Deletions cut 1 base from V and 3 bases from J, with 7 bases between. The CDR3 loop spans 13 amino acids. Per the germline V gene, CDR1 is SEHNR and CDR2 is FQNEAQ (reference sequence). This CDR3 reads CASSLDAHYEQYF. In nucleotides, the CDR3 is TGTGCCAGCAGCTTAGATGCTCACTACGAGCAGTACTTC.

This clonotype was observed many times. J is TRBJ2-6 and V is TRBV28, with D perhaps given as TRBD1 or TRBD2 (5 bases each). CDR3 length: 15 residues. The germline V gene has CDR1 MDHEN and CDR2 SYDVKM. Trimming stripped 2 bases from V and 0 bases from J, with 5 bases between. As DNA, the CDR3 is TGTGCCAGCAGTTTAGGGGGCTCTGGGGCCAACGTCCTGACTTTC. Its translation is CASSLGGSGANVLTF.

This clonotype was seen a handful of times. CDR3 amino acids: CASSSDNGSYNEQFF. CDR3 nucleotides: TGTGCCAGCTCCTCCGACAACGGCTCCTACAATGAGCAGTTCTTC. This rearrangement joins TRBV27 to TRBJ2-1, with D hard to call. The CDR3 consists of 15 residues. With 8 bases removed from V and 0 bases from J, the gap between germline ends came to 14 bases. Per germline, CDR1 MNHEY and CDR2 SMNVEV (reference sequence).

The chain is built from TRBV27 and TRBJ2-4, with D possibly being TRBD1 (6 bases). This CDR3 region has 16 residues. Trimming cost V 5 bases and J 2 bases, with 16 bases left between them. Germline V gene sequence: CDR1 MNHEY, CDR2 SMNVEV (reference sequence). The CDR3, as DNA: TGTGCCAGCAGTAAGGGGTTCGACAGGTCCAAAAACATTCAGTACTTC. Translated: CASSKGFDRSKNIQYF.

The CDR3 nucleotides are TGTGCCAGCAGTTTGGGAAGGGACAGAAAGTACTTC. Its translation is CASSLGRDRKYF. This rearrangement joins TRBV28 to TRBJ2-5; TRBD1 agrees at 7 bases. There are 12 residues in the CDR3. The V gene's germline CDR1 is MDHEN and CDR2 SYDVKM. Losses at the gene ends were 3 bases for V and 12 bases for J; bases not matched to a gene: 7. Variable domain in full (rest from reference TRBV28 and TRBJ2-5): DVKVTQSSRYLVKRTGEKVFLECVQDMDHENMFWYRQDPGLGLRLIYFSYDVKMKEKGDIPEGYSVSREKKERFSLILESASTNQTSMYLCASSLGRDRKYFGPGTRLLVL.

This clonotype was observed a few times. The chain recombines TRBV25-1 with TRBJ2-7, with a weak D call TRBD2 (6 bases). Germline CDR1 and CDR2: MGHDK and SYGVNS. The CDR3 runs 12 residues. Between the trimmed V and J ends, which lost 3 bases and 6 bases, there was a span of 9 bases. This CDR3 reads CASSEGTLEQYF. CDR3 nucleotide sequence: TGTGCCAGCAGTGAGGGGACTCTCGAGCAGTACTTC.

This clonotype was observed a handful of times. The chain is built from TRBV5-1 and TRBJ2-1; D possibly corresponds to TRBD1 (7 bases). Per the germline V gene, CDR1 is SGHRS and CDR2 is YFSETQ. The length of the CDR3 is 15 residues. V lost 6 bases and J 2 bases, leaving 15 bases between the germline ends. In nucleotides, the CDR3 is TGCGCCAGCACCTCTGGCAGGGGGGCCTACAATGAGCAGTTCTTC. This gives the protein CASTSGRGAYNEQFF.

Note on this clonotype: A much more abundant neighbour one base away suggests this may be a read error. J is TRBJ1-1 and V is TRBV6-1, with 8 positions matching TRBD1. J lost 1 base, V lost 7 bases, and 5 bases had no gene match. The CDR3 loop spans 14 amino acids. Germline V gene sequence: CDR1 MNHNS, CDR2 SASEGT. Here the CDR3 DNA reads TGTGCCAGCAATAAACAGGGGGAGAACACTGAAGCTTTCTTT. This encodes CASNKQGENTEAFF.